One and the same sample provided the 23 T cell receptor beta chains below, sequenced in a study of T cell responses to AZD1222 COVID-19 vaccine. Produced via immunoSEQ multiplex PCR; TCRdb's table is partial and in-frame only. The sample records about 110,000 clones, about 86% being singletons. This sample comprised peripheral blood, obtained on day 0 of AZD1222 vaccination. Receptor source: an adult in good health.

This rearrangement joins TRBV7-9 to TRBJ1-5, with a tentative D call TRBD1 (6 bases). CDR3 length: 14 residues. The germline CDR1 and CDR2 sequences are SEHNR and FQNEAQ (reference sequence). With 5 bases removed from V and 5 bases from J, the gap between germline ends came to 13 bases. This chain's CDR3 is CASSLTGKDQPQHF. The CDR3 nucleotides are TGTGCCAGCAGCCTTACAGGGAAGGATCAGCCCCAGCATTTT.

This clone was detected only once. V usage is TRBV11-2 and J usage is TRBJ1-6; D possibly corresponds to TRBD1 (6 bases). This CDR3 region has 16 residues. Trimming pared 1 base from V and 9 bases from J, leaving 16 bases between. CDR1 SGHAT and CDR2 FQNNGV come from the germline V gene. The DNA of the CDR3 is TGTGCCAGCAGCTTAGGGCCGGGGGCTAGTGTTTCACCCCTCCACTTT. Translating it yields CASSLGPGASVSPLHF.

J is TRBJ1-2 and V is TRBV18, with unresolved D. CDR1 KGHSH and CDR2 LQKENI come from the germline V gene. There are 15 residues in the CDR3. Deletions cut 0 bases from V and 0 bases from J, with 8 bases between. The CDR3 loop reads CASSPPSTANYGYTF. Written as DNA, the CDR3 is TGTGCCAGCTCACCACCATCCACTGCTAACTATGGCTACACCTTC.

The V gene is TRBV9, the J gene TRBJ2-7, with 9 bases identical to TRBD2. Germline assignment: CDR1 SGDLS and CDR2 YYNGEE. After removal of 3 bases from V and 3 bases from J, the junction contained 4 bases not matched to a gene. The CDR3 is made up of 14 amino acids. The CDR3, as DNA: TGTGCCAGCAGCGCCCAGCGGGGGGACTACGAGCAGTACTTC. Translated, it gives CASSAQRGDYEQYF.

V usage is TRBV2 and J usage is TRBJ2-3; D is undetermined. With 8 bases removed from V and 4 bases from J, the gap between germline ends came to 13 bases. CDR1 is SNHLY and CDR2 is FYNNEI in the germline V gene. The CDR3 contains 13 residues. For the CDR3, the DNA is TGTGCCAGCGGCCCCCCCGGCGCAGATACGCAGTATTTT. Amino acids: CASGPPGADTQYF.

Only a few counts were recorded for this clone. This chain connects TRBV19 to TRBJ1-4, with no clear D. This CDR3 has 13 amino acids. Trimming left V 4 bases short and J 8 bases short, with 11 bases between. CDR1 is LNHDA and CDR2 is SQIVND in the germline V gene (reference sequence). CDR3: CASSRSLGEKLFF. DNA of the CDR3: TGTGCCAGTAGTAGGTCCTTGGGGGAAAAACTGTTTTTT.

This clone came up once. The CDR3 DNA reads TGTGCCAGCAGCTTGGAAGGGCGGAATGAGCAGTTCTTC. Amino acid sequence: CASSLEGRNEQFF. The chain employs TRBV5-6 and TRBJ2-1; D not resolved. Germline CDR1 and CDR2: SGHDT and YYEEEE. Trimming shortened V by 0 bases and J by 7 bases, and 8 bases separated the two germline ends. The length of the CDR3 is 13 residues.

V and J are TRBV5-1 and TRBJ2-2; D is unresolved. The CDR3 totals 15 residues. V was cut by 0 bases and J by 0 bases, with 6 bases left in between. Germline values: CDR1 SGHRS, CDR2 YFSETQ. CDR3 in DNA: TGCGCCAGCAGCTTGGACACCCCGAACACCGGGGAGCTGTTTTTT. Its protein is CASSLDTPNTGELFF.

DNA of the CDR3: TGTGCCAGTAGTATAGAAAGGACAGGATATGCGGATGAAGAAGCTTTCTTT. Its protein product is CASSIERTGYADEEAFF. V is TRBV19 and J is TRBJ1-1; 7 bases are a match to TRBD1. There are 17 residues in the CDR3. The J segment lost 8 bases and the V segment lost 0 bases, leaving 15 bases of the junction unmatched. CDR1 and CDR2 from the germline V gene are LNHDA and SQIVND (reference sequence).

The chain links TRBV4-3 to TRBJ1-6; a possible D gene is TRBD1 (5 bases). The ends were cut back, 3 bases at V and 7 bases at J, with 22 bases in the middle. Germline V gene data show CDR1 as LGHNA and CDR2 as YSLEER. The CDR3 is 18 amino acids. The CDR3 DNA follows: TGCGCCAGCAGCCACTTTAATACAGGAACGGAGCCGAATTCACCCCTCCACTTT. Translated, it gives CASSHFNTGTEPNSPLHF.

The CDR3, as DNA: TGCAGCGTTGCCGGACTGACTAGCGGGGGTACCACTTCCGGGGAGCTGTTTTTT. Translating gives CSVAGLTSGGTTSGELFF. The chain carries TRBV29-1 and TRBJ2-2, with TRBD2 matching over 12 bases. V trimming: 4 bases; J trimming: 6 bases; junction bases outside the gene matches: 15. CDR3 length: 18 residues. Germline CDR1 reads SQVTM; CDR2 reads ANQGSEA.

The V call is TRBV28, the J call TRBJ1-5; a possible D gene is TRBD1 (5 bases). CDR3 length: 14 amino acids. Trimming took 6 bases from V and 0 from J, leaving 9 bases between them. Germline CDR1 and CDR2: MDHEN and SYDVKM. CDR3 sequence reads: CASSPGGSNQPQHF. The CDR3 bases are TGTGCCAGCAGCCCGGGGGGTAGCAATCAGCCCCAGCATTTT.

This chain connects TRBV24-1 to TRBJ2-3; 9 positions agree with TRBD1. The germline V gene has CDR1 KGHDR and CDR2 SFDVKD. Germline trimming cut 5 bases from V and 4 bases from J; bases unmatched to any gene: 6. The CDR3 has 15 residues. The chain's CDR3 is CATSGIGQGPDTQYF. The DNA for the CDR3 is TGTGCCACCAGTGGCATAGGACAGGGGCCAGATACGCAGTATTTT.

This clone came up once. The chain is built from TRBV30 and TRBJ2-2, with D hard to call. Germline-derived CDR1 and CDR2 are GTSNPN and SVGIG (reference sequence). V was cut by 1 base and J by 7 bases, with 13 bases left in between. CDR3 length equals 14 residues. The CDR3 is CAWSAVVDRGELFF. The DNA for the CDR3 is TGTGCCTGGAGTGCCGTCGTCGATCGCGGGGAGCTGTTTTTT.

The chain has TRBV5-6 and TRBJ2-1, with 10 positions matching TRBD1. J lost 9 bases, V lost 2 bases, and 2 bases had no gene match. The CDR3 sequence is 13 residues long. CDR1 and CDR2 (germline): SGHDT, YYEEEE. The chain's CDR3 is CASSFGQGVEQFF. CDR3 coding DNA: TGTGCCAGCAGCTTTGGACAGGGGGTTGAGCAGTTCTTC. The entire variable domain, with the rest obtained from reference TRBV5-6 and TRBJ2-1, is as follows: DAGVTQSPTHLIKTRGQQVTLRCSPKSGHDTVSWYQQALGQGPQFIFQYYEEEERQRGNFPDRFSGHQFPNYSSELNVNALLLGDSALYLCASSFGQGVEQFFGPGTRLTVL.

The chain joins TRBV10-1 to TRBJ2-7; 9 nucleotides line up with TRBD1. This CDR3 region has 16 residues. Germline V lookup: CDR1 WNHNN, CDR2 SYGVQD (reference sequence). V lost 4 bases, J lost 1 base, and 8 bases stayed unmatched. CDR3 DNA: TGCGCCAGCAGTGGGAGACAGGGGGGCAATTCCTACGAGCAGTACTTC. This codes for CASSGRQGGNSYEQYF.

The rearrangement uses TRBV7-7 and TRBJ1-4; 8 bases are a match to TRBD1. CDR3 size: 15 residues. V lost 5 bases, J lost 5 bases, and 7 bases stayed unmatched. CDR1 is SSHAT and CDR2 is FNYEAQ in the germline V gene (reference sequence). In DNA, the CDR3 is TGTGCCAGCAGCCGAGGACAGGGCAAAAATGAAAAACTGTTTTTT. Its translation is CASSRGQGKNEKLFF.

The CDR3 loop is CASSYSKGPQRGYTF. The CDR3 nucleotides read TGTGCCAGCAGTTACTCGAAGGGCCCTCAACGGGGCTACACCTTC. This chain uses TRBV6-5 with TRBJ1-2, with no clear D. Germline CDR1 and CDR2: MNHEY and SVGAGI. The CDR3 covers 15 residues. Trimming took off 0 bases at V and 8 bases at J, with 16 bases between the two ends.

The chain links TRBV19 to TRBJ2-2; D possibly corresponds to TRBD2 (6 bases). Germline V CDR1 and CDR2: LNHDA, SQIVND (reference sequence). Trimming removed 5 bases at V and 6 bases at J, with 22 bases between. The CDR3 consists of 17 residues. Written as DNA, the CDR3 is TGTGCCAGTAGTTACCCCGGGACTCCCATTCTATCCGGGGAGCTGTTTTTT. Translating it yields CASSYPGTPILSGELFF.

The rearrangement joins TRBV6-5 to TRBJ2-7, with D perhaps matching TRBD1 (6 bases). CDR1 and CDR2 from the germline V gene are MNHEY and SVGAGI. The ends were cut back, 1 base at V and 0 bases at J, with 13 bases in the middle. This CDR3 is 16 amino acids long. As DNA, the CDR3 is TGTGCCAGCAGTTACTACGGGACATTTAGCTCCTACGAGCAGTACTTC. Protein sequence: CASSYYGTFSSYEQYF.

This clone was detected only a few times. V gene TRBV19 combines with J gene TRBJ1-4, with no clear D. Germline-derived CDR1 and CDR2 are LNHDA and SQIVND (reference sequence). The CDR3 length is 14 residues. The V end lost 4 bases, the J end lost 0 bases, and 6 bases lay between the germline ends. CDR3 loop: CASSTHTTNEKLFF. Here the CDR3 DNA reads TGTGCCAGTAGTACTCATACAACTAATGAAAAACTGTTTTTT.

The rearrangement uses TRBV18 and TRBJ1-2, with 7 positions matching TRBD1. The CDR3 has 15 amino acids. Germline CDR1 and CDR2: KGHSH and LQKENI. With 3 bases clipped from V and 2 bases from J, the junction kept 6 bases outside the gene matches. The CDR3 protein is CASSPGQIANYGYTF. DNA of the CDR3: TGTGCCAGCTCACCGGGACAGATAGCGAACTATGGCTACACCTTC.

The J gene is TRBJ1-6, the V gene TRBV7-2; D is unclear. The CDR3 covers 19 residues. V gave up 1 base and J gave up 0 bases, with 16 bases separating them. CDR1 is SGHTA, CDR2 FQGNSA, per germline. The CDR3 protein is CASSLVPSVGPSYNSPLHF. The DNA for the CDR3 is TGTGCCAGCAGCTTAGTACCAAGCGTCGGGCCCTCCTATAATTCACCCCTCCACTTT.